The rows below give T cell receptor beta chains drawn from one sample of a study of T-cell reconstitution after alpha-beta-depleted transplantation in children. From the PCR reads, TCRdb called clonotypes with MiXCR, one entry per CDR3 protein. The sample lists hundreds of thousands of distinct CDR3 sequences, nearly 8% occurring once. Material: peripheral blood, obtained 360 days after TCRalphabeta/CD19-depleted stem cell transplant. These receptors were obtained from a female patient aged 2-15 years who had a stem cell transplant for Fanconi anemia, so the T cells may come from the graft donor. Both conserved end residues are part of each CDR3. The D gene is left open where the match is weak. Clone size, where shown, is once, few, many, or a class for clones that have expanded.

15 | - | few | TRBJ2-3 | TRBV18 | TGTGCCAGCTCACCAAGACTAGTTTCCCCAGATACGCAGTATTTT | CASSPRLVSPDTQYF
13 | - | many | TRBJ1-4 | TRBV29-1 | TGCAGCGTTCCCGGTCCCACAAATGAAAAACTGTTTTTT | CSVPGPTNEKLFF
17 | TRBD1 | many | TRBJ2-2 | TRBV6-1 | TGTGCCAGCAGCTCCCTGAACAGGGGAATCAGCACCGGGGAGCTGTTTTTT | CASSSLNRGISTGELFF
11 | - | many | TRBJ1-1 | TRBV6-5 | TGTGCCAGCAGCAGAGGCACTGAAGCTTTCTTT | CASSRGTEAFF
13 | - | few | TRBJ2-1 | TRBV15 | TGTGCCACCGCAGTTTTTGGGACCAACGGGCAGTTCTTC | CATAVFGTNGQFF
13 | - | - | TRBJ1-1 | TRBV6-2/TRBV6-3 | TGTGCCAGCAGTATGACAAGGAACACTGAAGCTTTCTTT | CASSMTRNTEAFF
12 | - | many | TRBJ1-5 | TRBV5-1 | TGCGCCAGGGGAGCCTGCAATCAGCCCCAGCATTTT | CARGACNQPQHF
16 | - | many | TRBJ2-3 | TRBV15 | TGTGCCACCAGCAGAGATAGGATTATCGGAACAGATACGCAGTATTTT | CATSRDRIIGTDTQYF
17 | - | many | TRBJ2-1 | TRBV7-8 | TGTGCCAGCAGCTTTTTTGAAATGGGGAGCTCCTACAATGAGCAGTTCTTC | CASSFFEMGSSYNEQFF
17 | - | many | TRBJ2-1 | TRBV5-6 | TGTGCCAGCAGCTTTCTTTTATCCACCCTGGCCTACAATGAGCAGTTCTTC | CASSFLLSTLAYNEQFF
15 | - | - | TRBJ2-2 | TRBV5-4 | TGTGCCAGCAGCTTCCGGGACAAGAACACCGGGGAGCTGTTTTTT | CASSFRDKNTGELFF
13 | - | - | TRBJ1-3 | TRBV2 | TGTGCCAGCACCGGAGCCTCTGGAAACACCATATATTTT | CASTGASGNTIYF
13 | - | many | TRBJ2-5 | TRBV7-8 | TGTGCCAGCAGCTTAGTGGTAACAGAGACCCAGTACTTC | CASSLVVTETQYF
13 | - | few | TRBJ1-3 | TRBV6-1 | TGTGCCAGCTCCGGACAGTGGAGAAACACCATATATTTT | CASSGQWRNTIYF
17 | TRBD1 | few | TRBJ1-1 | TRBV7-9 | TGTGCCAGCAGCTCCAGGGGGGGTCTAACTCGGAACACTGAAGCTTTCTTT | CASSSRGGLTRNTEAFF
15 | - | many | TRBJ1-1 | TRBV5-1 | TGCGCCAGCAGCTCCCTACAGGGCTTGGGTACTGAAGCTTTCTTT | CASSSLQGLGTEAFF
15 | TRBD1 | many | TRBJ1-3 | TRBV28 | TGTGCCAGCAGTTTCAGGGGGGGCTCTGGAAACACCATATATTTT | CASSFRGGSGNTIYF
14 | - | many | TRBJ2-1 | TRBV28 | TGTGCCAGCAGTTTAGACAGGACGTTAGATGAGCAGTTCTTC | CASSLDRTLDEQFF
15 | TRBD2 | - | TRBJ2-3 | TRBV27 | TGTGCCAGCAGTCATGAGGCGGGGGGGGGAGATACGCAGTATTTT | CASSHEAGGGDTQYF
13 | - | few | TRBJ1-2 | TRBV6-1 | TGTGCCAGCACAGGCAGCTTAAACTATGGCTACACCTTC | CASTGSLNYGYTF
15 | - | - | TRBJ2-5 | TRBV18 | TGTGCCAGCTCACCAATTTTAGGGGTCGGCGGGACCCAGTACTTC | CASSPILGVGGTQYF
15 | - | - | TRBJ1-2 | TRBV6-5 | TGTGCCAGCAGTTACTCTCCGGGCCTACAAAGGGGCTACACCTTC | CASSYSPGLQRGYTF
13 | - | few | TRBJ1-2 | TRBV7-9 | TGTGCCAGCAGATCCACCCCGGGGCATGGCTACACCTTC | CASRSTPGHGYTF
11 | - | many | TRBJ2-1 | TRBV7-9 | TGTGCCAGCAGCATGACAAATGAGCAGTTCTTC | CASSMTNEQFF
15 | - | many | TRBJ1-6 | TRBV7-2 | TGTGCCAGCAGCTTCGGGGGCTCCTATAATTCACCCCTCCACTTT | CASSFGGSYNSPLHF
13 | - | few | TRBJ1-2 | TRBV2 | TGTGCCGGTCACAGGGATTTTAACTATGGCTACACCTTC | CAGHRDFNYGYTF
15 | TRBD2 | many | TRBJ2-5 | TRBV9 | TGTGCCAGCAGCTCACGACTAGCGGGGACAGAGACCCAGTACTTC | CASSSRLAGTETQYF
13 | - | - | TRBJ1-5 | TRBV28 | TGTGCCAGCACTACGACCCCCTATCAGCCCCAGCATTTT | CASTTTPYQPQHF
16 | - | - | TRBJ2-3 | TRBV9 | TGTGCCAGCAGCGTAGCGCCGTACCCAGAGGAAAATACGCAGTATTTT | CASSVAPYPEENTQYF
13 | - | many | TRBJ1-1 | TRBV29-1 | TGCAGCGTTGTCCCGGGGAGGGTCACTGAAGCTTTCTTT | CSVVPGRVTEAFF
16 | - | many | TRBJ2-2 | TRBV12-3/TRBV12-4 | TGTGCCAGCACCCAAAGGGGACCTCGATACACCGGGGAGCTGTTTTTT | CASTQRGPRYTGELFF
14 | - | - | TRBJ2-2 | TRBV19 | TGTGCCAGTAGTACCCACGGGGGCACCGGGGAGCTGTTTTTT | CASSTHGGTGELFF
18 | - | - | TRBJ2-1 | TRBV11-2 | TGTGCCAGCAGCTTAGATCGGCTTCGGTTGAGCTCCTACAATGAGCAGTTCTTC | CASSLDRLRLSSYNEQFF
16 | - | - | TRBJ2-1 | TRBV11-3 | TGTGCCAGCAGCCCTCACCCTAGCTTGGTTAGCAATGAGCAGTTCTTC | CASSPHPSLVSNEQFF
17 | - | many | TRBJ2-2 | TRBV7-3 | TGTGCCAGCAGCTTATTCTCCGGGACCGTCAGCACCGGGGAGCTGTTTTTT | CASSLFSGTVSTGELFF
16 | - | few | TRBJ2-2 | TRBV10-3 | TGTGCCATCAGTGAGTTTGTGGGTCACTACACCGGGGAGCTGTTTTTT | CAISEFVGHYTGELFF
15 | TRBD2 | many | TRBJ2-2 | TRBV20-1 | TGCAGTGCACCTCGGACTAGCGAAGGGGCCGGGGAGCTGTTTTTT | CSAPRTSEGAGELFF
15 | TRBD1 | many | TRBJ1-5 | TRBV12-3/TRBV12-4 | TGTGCCAGCAGCTCGGACAGGGGATTTGGTCAGCCCCAGCATTTT | CASSSDRGFGQPQHF
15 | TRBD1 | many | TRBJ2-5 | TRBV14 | TGTGCCAGCAGGCGGACCGGGACAGGGCAAGAGACCCAGTACTTC | CASRRTGTGQETQYF
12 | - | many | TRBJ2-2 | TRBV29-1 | TGCAGCGTTGGTTTCCCCTTCGGGGAGCTGTTTTTT | CSVGFPFGELFF
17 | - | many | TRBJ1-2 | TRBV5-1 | TGCGCCAGCAGCTTGGTGGCAGGGCAGGCCTCTGACTATGGCTACACCTTC | CASSLVAGQASDYGYTF
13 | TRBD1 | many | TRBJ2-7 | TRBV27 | TGTGCCAGCAGTTGGGACAGGTCCTACGAGCAGTACTTC | CASSWDRSYEQYF
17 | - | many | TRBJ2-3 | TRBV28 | TGTGCCAGCAGTTTAAGCAGGGGTCCCAGGGGCACAGATACGCAGTATTTT | CASSLSRGPRGTDTQYF
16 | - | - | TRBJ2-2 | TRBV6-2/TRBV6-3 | TGTGCCAGCAGTTATCGAGAAGGGGCCCCCACCGGGGAGCTGTTTTTT | CASSYREGAPTGELFF
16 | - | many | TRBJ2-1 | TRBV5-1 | TGCGCCAGCAGCATTCGCCCTAGCGAATCCTACAATGAGCAGTTCTTC | CASSIRPSESYNEQFF
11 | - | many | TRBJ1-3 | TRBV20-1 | TGCAGTGCTAGAGCGGGGAACACCATATATTTT | CSARAGNTIYF
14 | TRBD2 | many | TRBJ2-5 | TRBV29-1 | TGCAGCGTTGATAGCGGGAGCTGGAGAGAGACCCAGTACTTC | CSVDSGSWRETQYF